The clone carrying this T cell receptor beta chain turned up a few times. This entry belongs to a study of blood T cell repertoires in COVID-19. This table comes from immunoSEQ multiplex PCR, and its TCRdb copy is limited to in-frame clones, with some not included. The sample has under 200,000 clones, about four fifths seen once. The source of this sequence is a man in his 60s with acute or convalescent COVID-19. Sequenced input: peripheral blood.

CDR3 nucleotide sequence: TGTGCCACCAGTGATTTCATTCCGGGACAGGGAAGTCAGCCCCAGCATTTT. This sequence encodes CATSDFIPGQGSQPQHF. The J gene is TRBJ1-5, the V gene TRBV24-1; 9 positions match TRBD1. This CDR3 region has 17 residues. J lost 6 bases, V lost 1 base, and 9 bases had no gene match. The germline V gene has CDR1 KGHDR and CDR2 SFDVKD.